This T cell receptor beta chain was captured by sequencing in a study of blood T cell repertoires in COVID-19. For the study at large: PBMCs, B-cell-depleted T cells, or T cells provided the cDNA or gDNA that made up the material.

The method was immunoSEQ multiplex PCR; TCRdb's version includes in-frame clones alone and lacks a portion of them. Seen here are about 240,000 clones, 87% observed once, and the top ten hold around 2.6%. Sequencing was done on a sample of PBMCs or T cells enriched from blood (not recorded which). This TCR derives from a woman aged 30 to 39 with acute COVID-19.

DNA for the CDR3: TGTGCCAGCCGACGCGCCACCGGGACAGGGGAGGATAATTCACCCCTCCACTTT. Translation gives CASRRATGTGEDNSPLHF. The chain links TRBV19 to TRBJ1-6; 10 bases are a match to TRBD1. Losses at the gene ends were 9 bases for V and 5 bases for J; bases not matched to a gene: 16. Germline V CDR1 and CDR2: LNHDA, SQIVND (reference sequence). The CDR3 has 18 amino acids.